A single sample is the source of the 18 T cell receptor beta chains below, sequenced in a study of Tregs in tolerant kidney transplant recipients. The antigens for these receptors are not known. The data were produced by immunoSEQ multiplex PCR, yet TCRdb's version contains in-frame clones alone and is incomplete. The sample carries approximately 41,000 clones, nearly 97% recorded once. Specimen: Tregs from blood cultured with allogeneic cells. All receptors derive from a human donor in good health.

This chain uses TRBV7-2 with TRBJ2-5, with 7 bases that match TRBD2. Germline V gene data show CDR1 as SGHTA and CDR2 as FQGNSA. V was clipped by 5 bases and J by 2 bases; unmatched bases: 11. The CDR3 extends over 16 amino acids. The chain's CDR3 is CASSRSGLIRQETQYF. In DNA, the CDR3 is TGTGCCAGCAGCCGGTCGGGACTAATAAGGCAAGAGACCCAGTACTTC. The full variable domain, rest sourced from reference TRBV7-2 and TRBJ2-5, is GAGVSQSPSNKVTEKGKDVELRCDPISGHTALYWYRQSLGQGLEFLIYFQGNSAPDKSGLPSDRFSAERTGGSVSTLTIQRTQQEDSAVYLCASSRSGLIRQETQYFGPGTRLLVL.

The CDR3 sequence: CASSYSYRVETQYF. CDR3 DNA sequence: TGTGCCAGCAGTTACTCCTACAGGGTTGAGACCCAGTACTTC. The chain combines TRBV6-6 with TRBJ2-5, with D possibly matching TRBD1 (6 bases). Germline CDR1 is MNHNY and CDR2 is SVGAGI (reference sequence). V shed 0 bases and J shed 5 bases, with 10 bases lying between them. The CDR3 loop spans 14 amino acids.

V usage is TRBV5-8 and J usage is TRBJ1-6; tentative D call: TRBD1 (5 bases). Germline V CDR1 and CDR2: SGHTS, YDEGEE. Trimming pared 4 bases from V and 2 bases from J, leaving 10 bases between. This CDR3 is built from 15 residues. The CDR3 sequence is CASSPRGTYNSPLHF. The CDR3 DNA is TGTGCCAGCAGCCCGAGGGGTACCTATAATTCACCCCTCCACTTT.

This clone was counted once. V gene TRBV7-6 combines with J gene TRBJ2-3; D unresolved. The germline V gene has CDR1 SGHVS and CDR2 FNYEAQ. This CDR3 is 13 amino acids long. The V gene lost 0 bases and the J gene lost 1 base, with 2 bases spanning the gap. CDR3 amino acids: CASSLARTDTQYF. The DNA of the CDR3 is TGTGCCAGCAGCTTAGCTCGCACAGATACGCAGTATTTT.

The gene calls are TRBV21-1 and TRBJ2-3; the D call in the table, TRBD2, was not verified against the DNA. TRBV21-1 is listed as a pseudogene. This CDR3 is 18 amino acids long. The CDR3 sequence: CASSKAPREGAMTDTQYF. CDR3 DNA: TGTGCCAGCAGCAAAGCCCCAAGAGAGGGTGCAATGACAGATACGCAGTATTTT.

The chain combines TRBV2 with TRBJ2-5; 11 bases are shared with TRBD2. Germline V CDR1 and CDR2: SNHLY, FYNNEI. The ends lost 5 bases at V and 7 bases at J; junction bases unmatched: 12. This CDR3 has 16 residues. The CDR3 DNA sequence: TGTGCCAGCAGTTCGGCTGGGCTAGCGGGGGGCCTGACCCAGTACTTC. Its translation is CASSSAGLAGGLTQYF.

CDR3 DNA sequence: TGTGCCTGGGGCAGGACTAGCGGGATCGGGGAGCTGTTTTTT. Amino acid sequence: CAWGRTSGIGELFF. This chain connects TRBV30 to TRBJ2-2, with 12 bases matching TRBD2. Unmatched junction bases numbered 5, after V lost 5 bases and J lost 7 bases. This CDR3 is 14 amino acids long. Germline CDR1 GTSNPN, CDR2 SVGIG (reference sequence).

This rearrangement joins TRBV27 to TRBJ2-7; 9 nucleotides agree with TRBD1. Trimming took 3 bases from V and 12 from J; bases not matched to a gene: 12. The CDR3 runs to 14 residues. The V gene's germline CDR1 is MNHEY and CDR2 SMNVEV (reference sequence). CDR3 in DNA: TGTGCCAGCAGTTTCCTCATCCGGGACAGGGAGGGGTACTTC. This codes for CASSFLIRDREGYF.

This sequence joins TRBV9 and TRBJ2-1, with 11 bases aligning to TRBD2. Germline CDR1 SGDLS, CDR2 YYNGEE. The CDR3 runs to 15 residues. V lost 0 bases, J lost 9 bases, and 5 bases stayed unmatched. The CDR3 DNA reads TGTGCCAGCAGCGTAGTAGCGGGAGGGCCTGGTGAGCAGTTCTTC. This sequence encodes CASSVVAGGPGEQFF.

The rearrangement uses TRBV5-1 and TRBJ2-7; TRBD2 might be the D (5 bases). The CDR3 totals 14 residues. Trimming took 2 bases from V and 2 from J, leaving 11 bases between them. In germline, CDR1 is SGHRS, CDR2 YFSETQ. CDR3 bases: TGCGCCAGCAGCTTAATCGGGGAGACCTACGAGCAGTACTTC. Encoded protein: CASSLIGETYEQYF.

The chain joins TRBV4-2 to TRBJ2-2; D is perhaps TRBD1 (5 bases). This CDR3 comprises 16 residues. With 0 bases removed from V and 4 bases from J, the gap between germline ends came to 12 bases. Germline assignment: CDR1 LGHNA and CDR2 YNFKEQ. This CDR3 is CASSQDVAGPTGELFF. The CDR3 region has the DNA TGTGCCAGCAGCCAAGATGTCGCAGGGCCCACCGGGGAGCTGTTTTTT.

The chain couples TRBV30 to TRBJ1-2, with D perhaps matching TRBD1 (5 bases). CDR1 and CDR2 (germline): GTSNPN, SVGIG (reference sequence). This CDR3 comprises 11 residues. V was cut by 4 bases and J by 2 bases, with 5 bases left in between. The CDR3 sequence: CAWTGNYGYTF. For the CDR3, the DNA is TGTGCCTGGACAGGGAACTATGGCTACACCTTC.

V is TRBV5-1 and J is TRBJ1-2; 7 bases match TRBD1. This CDR3 comprises 15 residues. Germline lookup yields CDR1 SGHRS and CDR2 YFSETQ. The V segment lost 1 base and the J segment 4 bases; nucleotides outside the gene matches: 7. The CDR3 region is CASSLTPGGGYGYTF. In DNA form, the CDR3 reads TGCGCCAGCAGCTTGACCCCAGGGGGGGGCTATGGCTACACCTTC.

The chain recombines TRBV5-1 with TRBJ2-7; D may be TRBD2 (5 bases). Germline CDR1 is SGHRS and CDR2 is YFSETQ. V lost 2 bases to trimming and J lost 2 bases, with 11 bases between them. The CDR3 totals 14 residues. The DNA of the CDR3 is TGCGCCAGCAGCTTAACTAGTCCCGCCTACGAGCAGTACTTC. Residues: CASSLTSPAYEQYF.

The J gene is TRBJ2-1, the V gene TRBV6-6; D is perhaps TRBD2 (5 bases). Per germline, CDR1 MNHNY and CDR2 SVGAGI (reference sequence). Trimming pared 7 bases from V and 2 bases from J, leaving 15 bases between. The length of the CDR3 is 15 residues. The CDR3 reads CASTPSRGTYNEQFF. CDR3 in DNA: TGTGCCAGCACCCCCTCCCGGGGAACCTACAATGAGCAGTTCTTC.

V is TRBV7-8 and J is TRBJ1-5; tentative D call: TRBD1 (6 bases). Germline values: CDR1 SGHVS, CDR2 FQNEAQ. The CDR3 loop spans 14 amino acids. V shed 0 bases and J shed 6 bases, with 9 bases lying between them. CDR3 sequence reads: CASSLAGGVQPQHF. CDR3 DNA sequence: TGTGCCAGCAGCTTAGCGGGGGGCGTTCAGCCCCAGCATTTT.

The J gene is TRBJ2-7, the V gene TRBV10-2; TRBD1 matches 7 bases. Trimming cost V 1 base and J 1 base; bases outside gene matches: 4. Germline CDR1 and CDR2: WSHSY and SAAADI. The CDR3 length is 15 residues. The DNA of the CDR3 is TGCGCCAGCAGTGAGTATGGGGGACAGTCCTACGAGCAGTACTTC. It translates to CASSEYGGQSYEQYF.

This chain links TRBV11-2 with TRBJ2-2; D is unresolved. This CDR3 is built from 14 residues. Trimming removed 1 base at V and 1 base at J, with 4 bases between. Germline-derived CDR1 and CDR2 are SGHAT and FQNNGV. CDR3 protein: CASSLVRNTGELFF. CDR3 sequence (DNA): TGTGCCAGCAGCTTAGTCCGGAACACCGGGGAGCTGTTTTTT.